The table lists the clone carrying this T cell receptor (beta chain) with a few counts. Its antigen is unknown. The data derive from a study of T cell repertoires in cytomegalovirus infection. For the study at large: Selection of CMV epitopes for the study included recently identified HLA-C-restricted and well-studied HLA-B-restricted ones. Indications of both CMV infection and matching HLA type were provided by public TCR beta signatures. Points from the study as a whole: Totalled public TCR beta family frequency picked out people who carried CMV plus the relevant HLA.

Per germline, CDR1 SGHTA and CDR2 FQGNSA. This CDR3 has 15 amino acids. V was clipped by 8 bases and J by 4 bases, with 20 bases between them. TCRdb analysed the reads with MiXCR anew, one entry per CDR3 protein. The sample lists fewer than 150,000 distinct CDR3 sequences, about 30% occurring once. Sequencing used CD8+ T cells from cultured PBMCs, obtained from culture after CMV antigen stimulation. The chain uses TRBV7-2 and TRBJ1-1; D uncertain. The sequence was collected from a human donor in good health (CMV status not recorded). Some clones in this sample may be carry-over from other donors' samples. CDR3 region: CASDLASRVSTEAFF. The CDR3 region has the DNA TGTGCCAGCGATTTGGCCTCGAGGGTGAGCACTGAAGCTTTCTTT.